Listed below are T cell receptor beta chains from one sample, sequenced in a study of OX40 agonist ivuxolimab in advanced cancers. TCRdb keeps only in-frame clones here, not all; method: immunoSEQ multiplex PCR. The sample yields about 75,000 clones, about 88% seen once. The sequencing here drew on CD4+ or CD8+ T cells sorted from blood, taken in a trial of the OX40 agonist ivuxolimab. The receptors come from an adult with an advanced solid tumor such as melanoma, head and neck, liver or kidney cancer. CDR3s include the opening cysteine and the closing phenylalanine or tryptophan. The D gene is left open where the match is weak. Expanded clones get a size class; other rows say once, few or many, or leave the size out.

cdr3_length | j_call | v_call | d_call | clone_size | cdr3_aa | cdr3_nt
16 | TRBJ2-7 | TRBV5-8 | - | - | CASSLNSGRSSYEQYF | TGTGCCAGCAGCTTGAATTCGGGTAGGAGCTCCTACGAGCAGTACTTC
14 | TRBJ1-1 | TRBV5-5 | - | - | CASSFSTGGTEAFF | TGTGCCAGCAGCTTTAGCACAGGAGGAACTGAAGCTTTCTTT
12 | TRBJ2-7 | TRBV5-6 | TRBD2 | - | CASSPGLAVQYF | TGTGCCAGCAGCCCGGGACTAGCGGTGCAGTACTTC
15 | TRBJ2-7 | TRBV19 | - | once | CASAGFSLGSYEQYF | TGTGCCAGTGCCGGGTTCTCGCTAGGCTCCTACGAGCAGTACTTC
15 | TRBJ2-1 | TRBV19 | TRBD2 | - | CASSIGSGRVNEQFF | TGTGCCAGTAGTATAGGTAGCGGGAGGGTGAATGAGCAGTTCTTC
14 | TRBJ2-5 | TRBV27 | - | - | CASSWKAGGETQYF | TGTGCCAGCAGTTGGAAGGCAGGTGGGGAGACCCAGTACTTC
13 | TRBJ2-6 | TRBV10-3 | - | - | CAISDGGANVLTF | TGTGCCATCAGTGATGGAGGGGCCAACGTCCTGACTTTC
15 | TRBJ2-3 | TRBV11-2 | TRBD2 | - | CASSLLAGITDTQYF | TGTGCCAGCAGCTTACTAGCGGGTATCACAGATACGCAGTATTTT
14 | TRBJ1-1 | TRBV11-1 | - | - | CASSLVSPQTEAFF | TGTGCCAGCAGCCTCGTGAGCCCCCAAACTGAAGCTTTCTTT
15 | TRBJ2-1 | TRBV9 | - | few | CASTLRGEGFNEQFF | TGTGCCAGCACTCTGAGGGGGGAGGGTTTCAATGAGCAGTTCTTC
11 | TRBJ1-5 | TRBV6-6 | TRBD1 | - | CATDRAQPQHF | TGTGCCACGGACAGGGCACAGCCCCAGCATTTT
15 | TRBJ1-5 | TRBV6-1 | TRBD1 | - | CASRGTGDYNQPQHF | TGTGCCAGCAGAGGGACAGGGGACTACAATCAGCCCCAGCATTTT
18 | TRBJ1-6 | TRBV7-9 | TRBD1 | few | CASSRVVSQGVRNSPLHF | TGTGCCAGCAGCCGCGTTGTATCCCAGGGGGTTCGAAATTCACCCCTCCACTTT
13 | TRBJ2-5 | TRBV10-3 | - | - | CAIRDQGVETQYF | TGTGCCATCAGGGACCAGGGTGTAGAGACCCAGTACTTC